This entry features one T cell receptor (beta chain) sequence. Its antigen remains unknown. This CDR3 is built from 13 residues. Germline V gives CDR1 SQVTM, CDR2 ANQGSEA. Germline trimming cut 6 bases from V and 6 bases from J; bases unmatched to any gene: 4. The sample comes from a study of T cell responses to AZD1222 COVID-19 vaccine. Findings of the study overall: Females made up more of the donors, who were largely white British, and clonal diversity may have come out too low.

The method was immunoSEQ multiplex PCR; TCRdb's version includes in-frame clones alone and lacks a portion of them. The sample consists of fewer than 120,000 clones, around 81% of them appearing once. The rearrangement joins TRBV29-1 to TRBJ2-2; 10 nucleotides line up with TRBD1. The sequencing here drew on peripheral blood, taken on day 0 of AZD1222 vaccination. The clonotype comes from an adult in good health. CDR3 DNA sequence: TGCAGCGTAGGGACAGGGGTGGCCGGGGAGCTGTTTTTT. Translation gives CSVGTGVAGELFF.